The 24 T cell receptor beta chains below were found in one sample sequenced in a study of metastatic and nonmetastatic thyroid tumors. TCRdb called clones again from the PCR reads with MiXCR. This table holds fewer than 100,000 clones, 15% found once. No treatment of any kind had been given to any patient before thyroid surgery. Sequencing was performed on blood. The source of these receptors is a female donor with papillary thyroid cancer or a benign thyroid nodule (not recorded which). Some clones in this sample may be carry-over from other donors' samples.

In this sample, this clone turned up many times. V is TRBV28 and J is TRBJ2-7, with 8 nucleotides matching TRBD2. V lost 3 bases and J lost 3; bases outside the gene matches: 4. The CDR3 loop spans 14 amino acids. Germline assignment: CDR1 MDHEN and CDR2 SYDVKM. CDR3 sequence: CASSFQRGHYEQYF. CDR3 sequence (DNA): TGTGCCAGCAGTTTCCAGCGGGGGCACTACGAGCAGTACTTC.

This clone was recorded at least ten times. This chain connects TRBV12-3 or TRBV12-4 to TRBJ1-2; D is undetermined. This CDR3 has 13 amino acids. Trimming took 5 bases from V and 8 from J, leaving 15 bases between them. The CDR3 bases are TGTGCCAGCAGTCCGCCATCTCATCGGGGCTACACCTTC. This gives the protein CASSPPSHRGYTF.

This chain joins TRBV11-3 and TRBJ1-1, with a weak D call TRBD1 (5 bases). Trimming took off 1 base at V and 10 bases at J, with 13 bases between the two ends. CDR3 size: 13 residues. Germline-derived CDR1 and CDR2 are SGHNT and YENEEA. The DNA of the CDR3 is TGTGCCAGCAGCTTAGGGCAGGGTATGAGAGCTTTCTTT. It codes for CASSLGQGMRAFF.

This clone was observed at least ten times. This rearrangement joins TRBV4-1 to TRBJ2-7; D remains ambiguous. Trimming removed 1 base at V and 6 bases at J, with 4 bases between. Per germline, CDR1 MGHRA and CDR2 YSYEKL. The CDR3 consists of 11 residues. In DNA form, the CDR3 reads TGCGCCAGCAGCCAAGGTGTCGAGCAGTACTTC. It specifies CASSQGVEQYF.

This clone has just one count. Being one base from a much bigger clone, this may be a read error. The chain uses TRBV20-1 and TRBJ2-5, with 9 bases aligning to TRBD2. Germline CDR1 DFQATT, CDR2 SNEGSKA (reference sequence). The CDR3 spans 15 residues. The CDR3 DNA is TGCAGTGCTAGAGACCTTCTAGCGGGGCGAGAGACCGAGTACTTC. It is translated as CSARDLLAGRETEYF.

This clone has just a few counts. The CDR3 bases are TGTGCCAGCAGTTCGAGGGCTGGCGATGGCTACACCTTC. Its protein is CASSSRAGDGYTF. The gene calls are TRBV6-4 and TRBJ1-2; D remains unclear. The CDR3 has 13 residues. V was shortened by 5 bases and J by 6 bases, with 13 bases between the two germline ends. The germline gives CDR1 MRHNA, CDR2 SNTAGT.

This clone was seen a few times. The rearrangement uses TRBV6-1 and TRBJ1-1; TRBD1 aligns across 9 bases. The CDR3 loop spans 12 amino acids. Trimming at V came to 1 base and at J to 10 bases, leaving 1 base not matched to a gene. Germline CDR1 and CDR2: MNHNS and SASEGT. The CDR3 sequence is CASSEGGQGAFF. The DNA of the CDR3 is TGTGCCAGCAGTGAAGGGGGACAGGGAGCTTTCTTT.

This clone was seen many times. The V call is TRBV5-1, the J call TRBJ1-2; 7 nucleotides match TRBD1. The junction had 16 bases not matched to a gene; V was cut back by 5 bases and J by 0 bases. The germline gives CDR1 SGHRS, CDR2 YFSETQ. The CDR3 covers 18 residues. The CDR3 here is CASSQLDREGNTNYGYTF. DNA of the CDR3: TGCGCCAGCAGTCAATTAGACAGGGAAGGAAACACTAACTATGGCTACACCTTC.

This clone was seen many times. The rearrangement uses TRBV12-3 or TRBV12-4 and TRBJ1-1; D is unresolved. This CDR3 is built from 11 residues. V was shortened by 3 bases and J by 8 bases, with 7 bases between the two germline ends. The CDR3 region has the DNA TGTGCCAGCAGTTTTGGGCCCGAAGCTTTCTTT. Its protein is CASSFGPEAFF.

The rearrangement links TRBV11-2 to TRBJ2-6, with 8 positions matching TRBD1. CDR1 is SGHAT and CDR2 is FQNNGV in the germline V gene. V lost 5 bases, J lost 4 bases, and 13 bases stayed unmatched. This CDR3 region has 18 residues. The CDR3 nucleotides read TGTGCCAGCAGCCAGAGGGGCAGGGGGCATTTCGGGGCCAACGTCCTGACTTTC. Protein: CASSQRGRGHFGANVLTF.

This clone was observed at least ten times. The chain carries TRBV20-1 and TRBJ2-5; D may be TRBD2 (5 bases). CDR1 is DFQATT, CDR2 SNEGSKA, per germline (reference sequence). This CDR3 region has 15 residues. The germline V and J ends were trimmed by 0 bases and 3 bases, with 14 bases remaining between them. This CDR3 reads CSARDFHQEEETQYF. Here the CDR3 DNA reads TGCAGTGCTAGAGATTTCCATCAGGAGGAAGAGACCCAGTACTTC.

As concerns this clone: Given a much more abundant clone one base away, this may be a read error. J is TRBJ2-5 and V is TRBV7-6; no clear D. Trimming cost V 5 bases and J 2 bases, with 15 bases left between them. The CDR3 contains 15 residues. From germline, CDR1 is SGHVS and CDR2 FNYEAQ. This chain's CDR3 is CASSGSQVNQETQYF. The CDR3 DNA is TGTGCCAGCAGCGGTAGTCAGGTCAATCAAGAGACCCAGTACTTC.

Details on this clone: A much larger clone differs by one base, so this may be a read error. The CDR3 DNA sequence: TGCAGCGTCTCAGGGGATGAGTGCTACACCTTC. Amino acids: CSVSGDECYTF. The chain couples TRBV29-1 to TRBJ1-2; TRBD1 might be the D (6 bases). There are 11 residues in the CDR3. In germline, CDR1 is SQVTM, CDR2 ANQGSEA. The germline V and J ends were trimmed by 6 bases and 9 bases, with 14 bases remaining between them. Complete variable domain (other parts from reference TRBV29-1 and TRBJ1-2): SAVISQKPSRDICQRGTSLTIQCQVDSQVTMMFWYRQQPGQSLTLIATANQGSEATYESGFVIDKFPISRPNLTFSTLTVSNMSPEDSSIYLCSVSGDECYTFGSGTRLTVV.

This clone was detected many times. The chain carries TRBV5-1 and TRBJ1-1; TRBD1 matches at 9 bases. The J segment lost 4 bases and the V segment lost 4 bases, leaving 14 bases of the junction unmatched. The germline gives CDR1 SGHRS, CDR2 YFSETQ. CDR3 length equals 17 residues. The CDR3: CASSTGTGSFGSTEAFF. The CDR3 region has the DNA TGCGCCAGCAGCACTGGGACAGGGAGTTTCGGGAGCACTGAAGCTTTCTTT. Using reference TRBV5-1 and TRBJ1-1 for the parts outside the CDR3, the full variable domain is KAGVTQTPRYLIKTRGQQVTLSCSPISGHRSVSWYQQTPGQGLQFLFEYFSETQRNKGNFPGRFSGRQFSNSRSEMNVSTLELGDSALYLCASSTGTGSFGSTEAFFGQGTRLTVV.

V and J are TRBV4-1 and TRBJ1-1, with D maybe TRBD1 (5 bases). CDR3 size: 13 residues. V gave up 1 base and J gave up 7 bases, with 10 bases separating them. Germline-derived CDR1 and CDR2 are MGHRA and YSYEKL. The CDR3 reads CASSQAGQSEAFF. The CDR3 coding sequence is TGCGCCAGCAGCCAAGCTGGACAAAGTGAAGCTTTCTTT.

The rearrangement uses TRBV11-1 and TRBJ1-1; TRBD1 might be the D (5 bases). Deletions cut 3 bases from V and 1 base from J, with 18 bases between. This CDR3 has 17 amino acids. Germline assignment: CDR1 SGHAT and CDR2 FQDESV (reference sequence). The CDR3 coding sequence is TGTGCCAGCAGCTTGCGGAACCTTTTGGGGCGGAACACTGAAGCTTTCTTT. Translation gives CASSLRNLLGRNTEAFF.

This clone was counted between two and nine times. The chain links TRBV5-4 to TRBJ1-1; TRBD1 agrees at 7 bases. The CDR3 is 12 residues long. Germline V gene sequence: CDR1 SGHNT, CDR2 YYREEE (reference sequence). Germline trimming cut 4 bases from V and 7 bases from J; bases unmatched to any gene: 4. CDR3 sequence (DNA): TGTGCCAGCAGCGCCTACAGGGGTGAAGCTTTCTTT. Protein: CASSAYRGEAFF.

The table lists this clone with a few counts. The rearrangement links TRBV28 to TRBJ2-7; D unclear. Trimming cost V 1 base and J 7 bases, with 17 bases left between them. Germline-derived CDR1 and CDR2 are MDHEN and SYDVKM. This CDR3 spans 15 amino acids. This CDR3 reads CASSLSALRSWEQYF. The CDR3 region has the DNA TGTGCCAGCAGTTTATCGGCCCTTAGGAGTTGGGAGCAGTACTTC.

In its sample, this clone was seen a few times. The CDR3, as DNA: TGTGCCAGCAGCTCCAACGCTGGGACAGATACGCAGTATTTT. Its translation: CASSSNAGTDTQYF. V is TRBV5-6 and J is TRBJ2-3, with D hard to call. The CDR3 loop spans 14 amino acids. V lost 3 bases to trimming and J lost 3 bases, with 11 bases between them. The germline V gene has CDR1 SGHDT and CDR2 YYEEEE.

This clone came up many times. J is TRBJ2-4 and V is TRBV6-5, with D perhaps assigned TRBD1 or TRBD2 (5 bases each). Trimming stripped 0 bases from V and 8 bases from J, with 17 bases between. The CDR3 length is 16 residues. Germline CDR1 is MNHEY and CDR2 is SVGAGI. The CDR3 nucleotides are TGTGCCAGCAGTTACTCCACCGGGGCCGGTGAAGACATTCAGTACTTC. It specifies CASSYSTGAGEDIQYF.

Only a few counts were recorded for this clone. Being one base from a much bigger clone, this may be a read error. This rearrangement joins TRBV24-1 to TRBJ2-6, with 11 bases identical to TRBD1. V gave up 10 bases and J gave up 0 bases; unmatched junction bases: 10. CDR3 length: 18 amino acids. Germline V gene sequence: CDR1 KGHDR, CDR2 SFDVKD. The CDR3 DNA reads as TGTGCCACATCGGACCGGGACAGGGGGATCTCTGGGGCCAACGTCCTGACTTTC. Translating it yields CATSDRDRGISGANVLTF.

To note about this clone: A much larger clone is a single base away; this may be a read error. The CDR3 sequence is CSEGWGPGTPVTGYTF. The CDR3 DNA sequence: TGCAGTGAGGGCTGGGGGCCCGGTACGCCGGTAACGGGCTACACCTTC. This chain connects TRBV20-1 to TRBJ1-2; possible D gene TRBD1, 6 bases. The CDR3 consists of 16 residues. Trimming stripped 7 bases from V and 8 bases from J, with 29 bases between. Per germline, CDR1 DFQATT and CDR2 SNEGSKA (reference sequence).

This chain connects TRBV5-6 to TRBJ2-5; D is tentatively TRBD1 or TRBD2 (5 bases each). Germline V CDR1 and CDR2: SGHDT, YYEEEE. The V gene lost 5 bases and the J gene lost 2 bases, with 19 bases spanning the gap. The CDR3 is 16 amino acids. The CDR3 loop reads CASSSGQWLLQETQYF. The DNA for the CDR3 is TGTGCCAGCAGTTCGGGGCAGTGGCTACTTCAAGAGACCCAGTACTTC.

This clone was observed many times. The V call is TRBV24-1, the J call TRBJ2-7; D perhaps matches TRBD1 (5 bases). Trimming took 2 bases from V and 4 from J, leaving 8 bases between them. Germline V gene lookup returns CDR1 KGHDR and CDR2 SFDVKD. The CDR3 has 13 residues. Written as DNA, the CDR3 is TGTGCCACCAGTGATTCTGACAGTTACGAGCAGTACTTC. Amino acid sequence: CATSDSDSYEQYF.